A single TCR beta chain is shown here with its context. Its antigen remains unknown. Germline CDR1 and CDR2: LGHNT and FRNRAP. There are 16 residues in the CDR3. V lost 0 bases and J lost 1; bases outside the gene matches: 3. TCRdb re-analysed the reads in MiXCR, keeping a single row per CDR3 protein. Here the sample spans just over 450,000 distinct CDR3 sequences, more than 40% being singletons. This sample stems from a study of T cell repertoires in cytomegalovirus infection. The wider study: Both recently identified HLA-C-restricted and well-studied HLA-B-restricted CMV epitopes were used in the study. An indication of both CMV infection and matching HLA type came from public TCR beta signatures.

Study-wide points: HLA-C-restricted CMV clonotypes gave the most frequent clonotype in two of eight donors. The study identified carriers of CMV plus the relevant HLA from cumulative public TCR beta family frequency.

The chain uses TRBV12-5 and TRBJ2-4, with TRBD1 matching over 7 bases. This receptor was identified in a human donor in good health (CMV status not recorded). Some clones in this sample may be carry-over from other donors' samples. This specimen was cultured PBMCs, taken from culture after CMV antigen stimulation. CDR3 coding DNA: TGTGCTAGTGGTTTGGTACTGGGACAGGCCAAAAACATTCAGTACTTC. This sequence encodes CASGLVLGQAKNIQYF.